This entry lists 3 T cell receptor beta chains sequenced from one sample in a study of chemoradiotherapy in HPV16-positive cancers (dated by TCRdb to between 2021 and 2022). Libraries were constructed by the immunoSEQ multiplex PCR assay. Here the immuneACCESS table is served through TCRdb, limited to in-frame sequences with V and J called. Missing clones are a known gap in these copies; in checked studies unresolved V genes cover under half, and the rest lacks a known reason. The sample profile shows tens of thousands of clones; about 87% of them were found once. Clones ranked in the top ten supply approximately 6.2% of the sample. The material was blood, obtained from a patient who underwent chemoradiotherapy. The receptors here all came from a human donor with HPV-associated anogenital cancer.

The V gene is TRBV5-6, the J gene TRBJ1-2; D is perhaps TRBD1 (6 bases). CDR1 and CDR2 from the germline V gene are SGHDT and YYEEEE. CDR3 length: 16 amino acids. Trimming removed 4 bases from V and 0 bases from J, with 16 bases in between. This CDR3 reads CASSLNDRRANYGYTF. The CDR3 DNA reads TGTGCCAGCAGCCTTAACGACAGGCGAGCTAACTATGGCTACACCTTC.

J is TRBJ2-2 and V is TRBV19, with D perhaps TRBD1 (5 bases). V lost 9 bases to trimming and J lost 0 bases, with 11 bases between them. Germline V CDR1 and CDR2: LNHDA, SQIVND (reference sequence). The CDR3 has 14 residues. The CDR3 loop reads CASSYRSNTGELFF. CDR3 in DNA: TGTGCCAGCTCGTACAGGTCGAACACCGGGGAGCTGTTTTTT.

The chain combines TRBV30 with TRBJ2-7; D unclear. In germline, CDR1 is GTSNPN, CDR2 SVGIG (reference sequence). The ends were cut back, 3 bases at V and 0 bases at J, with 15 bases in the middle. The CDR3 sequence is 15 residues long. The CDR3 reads CAWSQGSSSSYEQYV. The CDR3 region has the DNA TGTGCCTGGAGCCAAGGCTCATCGTCCTCCTACGAGCAGTACGTC.